This TCR beta chain came from a study of T cells after yellow fever vaccination. Overall study context: Fractions containing few cells were prepared with SMART-Seq v4 Ultra Low Input. Study-level points and caveats: The appearance of a small share of clonotypes in both CD4 and CD8 compartments was observed.

V shed 0 bases and J shed 1 base, with 6 bases lying between them. Germline V lookup: CDR1 KGHSH, CDR2 LQKENI. This CDR3 has 14 amino acids. 5'RACE template switching added a universal primer site and UMIs to TCR cDNA. MiXCR, run by TCRdb on the 5' RACE reads, gives a single entry per CDR3 protein. Of approximately 300,000 distinct CDR3 sequences in the sample, around 7% were seen once. As concerns this clonotype: As yet, its antigen is unknown.

J is TRBJ1-1 and V is TRBV18, with no clear D. The TCR originated in a man aged 18 to 30 who received the YFV17D yellow fever vaccine. The sequenced sample was PBMCs, obtained roughly 47 days after the first yellow fever vaccination. CDR3 sequence: CASSPPSRNTEAFF. For the CDR3, the DNA is TGTGCCAGCTCACCACCGTCCAGGAACACTGAAGCTTTCTTT.